Sequencing of this TCR beta chain was carried out in a study of identical twins. The CDR3 extends over 16 amino acids. Trimming removed 1 base from V and 3 bases from J; junction bases left unmatched: 10. The V gene's germline CDR1 is SGHKS and CDR2 YYEKEE (reference sequence). This clonotype was found a few times. From the 5' RACE reads, TCRdb called clonotypes with MiXCR, one entry per CDR3 protein. The table lists a few hundred thousand distinct CDR3 sequences, about 8% of them singletons, with 3% in the top ten. The same sample was also studied in work on yellow fever vaccine responses in identical twins.

Sequenced input: CD8+ T cells sorted from blood. This clonotype was obtained from a woman between 18 and 29 years old in good health. V is TRBV5-5 and J is TRBJ2-7, with 7 bases fitting TRBD1. The CDR3 protein is CASSLIRWTGDYEQYF. The CDR3 bases are TGTGCCAGCAGCTTGATTAGGTGGACAGGAGACTACGAGCAGTACTTC.